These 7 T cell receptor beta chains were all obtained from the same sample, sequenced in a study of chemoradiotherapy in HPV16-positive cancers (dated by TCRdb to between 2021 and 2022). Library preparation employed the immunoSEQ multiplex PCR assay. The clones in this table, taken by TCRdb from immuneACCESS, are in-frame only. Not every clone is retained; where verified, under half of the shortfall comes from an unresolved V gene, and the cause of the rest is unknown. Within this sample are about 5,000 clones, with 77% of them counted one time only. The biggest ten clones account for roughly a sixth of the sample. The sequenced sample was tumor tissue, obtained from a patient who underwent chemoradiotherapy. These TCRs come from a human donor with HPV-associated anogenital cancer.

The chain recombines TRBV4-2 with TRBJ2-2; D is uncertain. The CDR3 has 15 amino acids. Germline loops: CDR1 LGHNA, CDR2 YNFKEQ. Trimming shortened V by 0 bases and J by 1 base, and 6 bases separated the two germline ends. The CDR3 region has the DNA TGTGCCAGCAGCCAAGAGGCCCTGAACACCGGGGAGCTGTTTTTT. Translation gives CASSQEALNTGELFF.

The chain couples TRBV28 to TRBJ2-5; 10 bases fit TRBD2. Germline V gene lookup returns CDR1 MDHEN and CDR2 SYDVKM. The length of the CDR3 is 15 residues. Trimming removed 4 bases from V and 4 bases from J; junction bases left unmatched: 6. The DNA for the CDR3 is TGTGCCAGCAGTTCCTTAGCGGGAGGAGGAGAGACCCAGTACTTC. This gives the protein CASSSLAGGGETQYF.

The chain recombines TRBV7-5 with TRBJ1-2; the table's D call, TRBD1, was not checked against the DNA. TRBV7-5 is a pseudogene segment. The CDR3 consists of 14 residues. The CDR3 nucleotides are TGTGTCAGAAGCTTAGGGACAGGGGACTATGGCTACACCTTC. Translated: CVRSLGTGDYGYTF.

CDR3 in amino acids: CASSLGQMGVSRRELFF. DNA for the CDR3: TGTGCCAGCAGCTTAGGACAAATGGGGGTTTCCAGAAGGGAGCTGTTTTTT. The chain has TRBV13 and TRBJ2-2; D might be TRBD1 or TRBD2, each matching 5 bases. CDR1 and CDR2 from the germline V gene are PRHDT and FYEKMQ (reference sequence). CDR3 length: 17 residues. V lost 0 bases, J lost 9 bases, and 20 bases lay in between.

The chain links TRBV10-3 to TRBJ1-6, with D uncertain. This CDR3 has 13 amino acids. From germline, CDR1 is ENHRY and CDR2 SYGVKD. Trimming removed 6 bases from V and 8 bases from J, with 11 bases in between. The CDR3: CAIRAKKDSPLHF. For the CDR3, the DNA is TGTGCCATCAGGGCAAAGAAGGATTCACCCCTCCACTTT.

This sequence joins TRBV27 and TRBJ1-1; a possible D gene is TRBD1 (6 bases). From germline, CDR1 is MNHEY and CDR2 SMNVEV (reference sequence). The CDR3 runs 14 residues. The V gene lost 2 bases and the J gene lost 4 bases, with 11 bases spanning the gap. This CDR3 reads CASSLMGGVTEAFF. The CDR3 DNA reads TGTGCCAGCAGTTTAATGGGGGGCGTCACTGAAGCTTTCTTT.

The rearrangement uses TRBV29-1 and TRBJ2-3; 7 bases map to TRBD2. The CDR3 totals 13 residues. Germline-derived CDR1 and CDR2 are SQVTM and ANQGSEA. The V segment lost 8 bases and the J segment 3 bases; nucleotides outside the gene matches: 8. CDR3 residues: CSSPGGLTDTQYF. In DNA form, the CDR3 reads TGCAGCTCCCCCGGGGGGTTGACAGATACGCAGTATTTT.